The 2 T cell receptor beta chains reported below all come from one sample, sequenced in a study of T cells after yellow fever vaccination. A single record per CDR3 protein comes from TCRdb applying MiXCR to the 5' RACE reads. The sample includes under 400,000 distinct CDR3 sequences, approximately 12% of them seen just once. Sequenced here: CD4+ T cells sorted from PBMCs, sampled 15 days after the yellow fever booster vaccination. The receptors here all came from a young man who received the YFV17D yellow fever vaccine.

This chain connects TRBV10-3 to TRBJ2-3; 7 nucleotides agree with TRBD2. The germline CDR1 and CDR2 sequences are ENHRY and SYGVKD. The CDR3 consists of 13 residues. V lost 2 bases, J lost 5 bases, and 1 base stayed unmatched. The DNA of the CDR3 is TGTGCCATCAGTGAGGGGGGGGTAGATACGCAGTATTTT. Protein: CAISEGGVDTQYF.

The chain links TRBV7-2 to TRBJ2-2, with a tentative D call TRBD1 (6 bases). The ends were cut back, 3 bases at V and 7 bases at J, with 12 bases in the middle. Per germline, CDR1 SGHTA and CDR2 FQGNSA. The CDR3 loop spans 14 amino acids. The CDR3 nucleotides are TGTGCCAGCAGCTTTCTTACAGGGTTCGGGGAGCTGTTTTTT. It yields the protein CASSFLTGFGELFF.